This T cell receptor (beta chain) was recorded in a study of blood T cell repertoires in COVID-19. About the research overall: Whether acute or convalescent, the COVID-19 samples came from the United States, Italy and Spain. PBMCs, B-cell-depleted T cells, or T cells provided the cDNA or gDNA that made up the material.

In the source study's methods: Amplification of reference gene primers was used by the study to estimate nucleated cell counts. TCRdb's table, derived via immunoSEQ multiplex PCR, lists solely in-frame clones and lacks some. Clone size and the V and J calls come from that table; the DNA yielded D and trimming. The repertoire holds some 97,000 clones, approximately 88% seen once, with under 7% in the top ten. CDR1 is MGHRA and CDR2 is YSYEKL in the germline V gene. CDR3 length: 15 amino acids. The J segment lost 2 bases and the V segment lost 4 bases, leaving 5 bases of the junction unmatched. The sequencing sample was made of peripheral blood. The rearrangement links TRBV4-1 to TRBJ2-5; the match to TRBD2 covers 9 bases. The TCR originated in a woman aged 60 to 75 with acute or convalescent COVID-19. The CDR3 bases are TGCGCCAGCAGCCGAGGACTAGCGCGGCAAGAGACCCAGTACTTC. Its protein is CASSRGLARQETQYF.